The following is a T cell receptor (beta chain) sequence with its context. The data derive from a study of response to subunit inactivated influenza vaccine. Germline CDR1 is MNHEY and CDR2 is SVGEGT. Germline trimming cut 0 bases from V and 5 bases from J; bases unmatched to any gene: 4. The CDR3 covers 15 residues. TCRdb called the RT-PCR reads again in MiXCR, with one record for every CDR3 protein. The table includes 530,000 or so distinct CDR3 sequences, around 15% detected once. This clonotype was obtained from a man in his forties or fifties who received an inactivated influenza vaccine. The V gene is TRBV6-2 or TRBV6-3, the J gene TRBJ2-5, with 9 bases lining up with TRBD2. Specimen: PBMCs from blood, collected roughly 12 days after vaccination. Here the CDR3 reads CASSYSTSGWETQYF. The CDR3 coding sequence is TGTGCCAGCAGTTACTCGACTAGCGGCTGGGAGACCCAGTACTTC.